This entry lists 26 T cell receptor beta chains sequenced from one sample in a study of PD-1 blockade in classical Hodgkin lymphoma. The assay was immunoSEQ multiplex PCR, and TCRdb's table has in-frame clones only and misses some. This table has 55,000 to 65,000 clones, roughly nine tenths appearing once. Patients all relapsed after autologous stem cell transplantation, and there was variation in brentuximab vedotin exposure. This sample comprised peripheral blood mononuclear cells (PBMCs), obtained at baseline. These receptors all come from a human donor with classical Hodgkin lymphoma.

This chain joins TRBV7-2 and TRBJ1-2, with TRBD1 matching 10 bases. V gave up 5 bases and J gave up 7 bases; unmatched junction bases: 7. This CDR3 region has 14 residues. Germline V lookup: CDR1 SGHTA, CDR2 FQGNSA. CDR3 nucleotides: TGTGCCAGCAGCCGGACAGGGGGTGAAAGTGGCTACACCTTC. This sequence encodes CASSRTGGESGYTF.

The chain links TRBV7-9 to TRBJ2-4; D is ambiguous. Germline CDR1 and CDR2: SEHNR and FQNEAQ (reference sequence). The CDR3 sequence is 14 residues long. V lost 1 base and J lost 9, with 13 bases in between. CDR3 DNA sequence: TGTGCCAGCAGCTTAGTCGGGCAGCTGGTCATTCAGTACTTC. It translates to CASSLVGQLVIQYF.

A word on this clone: Mismatch with germline at one junction end may stem from a read error. The chain carries TRBV12-5 and TRBJ1-6, with D unclear. The CDR3 has 18 amino acids. Germline CDR1 is LGHNT and CDR2 is FRNRAP. The CDR3 spells CASGLVPVGPHYNSPFHF. CDR3 DNA sequence: TGTGCTAGTGGTTTGGTACCTGTCGGGCCTCACTATAATTCACCCTTCCACTTT.

The V gene is TRBV30, the J gene TRBJ1-5; a possible D gene is TRBD1 (5 bases). V was cut by 2 bases and J by 2 bases, with 13 bases left in between. CDR3 size: 15 residues. CDR1 GTSNPN and CDR2 SVGIG come from the germline V gene (reference sequence). The CDR3 DNA sequence: TGTGCCTGGAGTCCCTGGTCCAGGGGCAATCAGCCCCAGCATTTT. Translating it yields CAWSPWSRGNQPQHF.

The chain carries TRBV21-1 and TRBJ1-1. TRBV21-1 is labeled a pseudogene. The CDR3 has 13 amino acids. Here the CDR3 DNA reads TGTGCCAGCAGCAAAGAAGGTGGGGGGCGAGCTTTCTTT. It specifies CASSKEGGGRAFF.

The rearrangement joins TRBV29-1 to TRBJ2-7; D call uncertain. Germline CDR1 is SQVTM and CDR2 is ANQGSEA. The ends were cut back, 6 bases at V and 6 bases at J, with 12 bases in the middle. This CDR3 has 11 amino acids. The CDR3 nucleotides are TGCAGCGTGACGCTGGGTGGCGAGCAGTACTTC. This gives the protein CSVTLGGEQYF.

The chain links TRBV7-2 to TRBJ2-5; D may be TRBD2 (6 bases). This CDR3 contains 16 residues. V lost 1 base and J lost 1, with 13 bases in between. Germline lookup yields CDR1 SGHTA and CDR2 FQGNSA. CDR3 DNA: TGTGCCAGCAGCTTAGTGGCGGGACCGATCCAAGAGACCCAGTACTTC. This codes for CASSLVAGPIQETQYF.

The rearrangement joins TRBV5-1 to TRBJ2-2; D remains unclear. Germline CDR1 reads SGHRS; CDR2 reads YFSETQ. This CDR3 has 16 residues. With 3 bases removed from V and 1 base from J, the gap between germline ends came to 13 bases. The CDR3 DNA is TGCGCCAGCAGCTCAAAGCTAATCAGGAACACCGGGGAGCTGTTTTTT. It is translated as CASSSKLIRNTGELFF.

The J gene is TRBJ2-2, the V gene TRBV7-8; TRBD2 might be the D (7 bases). There are 16 residues in the CDR3. V lost 4 bases and J lost 3, with 15 bases in between. Germline V gives CDR1 SGHVS, CDR2 FQNEAQ. Written as DNA, the CDR3 is TGTGCCAGCAGCTACGACAGAGGGGGGGACACCGGGGAGCTGTTTTTT. This encodes CASSYDRGGDTGELFF.

The chain is built from TRBV5-1 and TRBJ2-2; D is ambiguous. Germline V CDR1 and CDR2: SGHRS, YFSETQ. This CDR3 has 16 amino acids. Trimming removed 0 bases from V and 5 bases from J, with 14 bases in between. CDR3 sequence: CASSLAPPLGTGELFF. CDR3 nucleotides: TGCGCCAGCAGCTTGGCCCCCCCTCTAGGGACCGGGGAGCTGTTTTTT.

The chain carries TRBV5-5 and TRBJ1-2; D is ambiguous. CDR1 is SGHKS and CDR2 is YYEKEE in the germline V gene (reference sequence). This CDR3 is 13 amino acids long. V gave up 0 bases and J gave up 4 bases, with 7 bases separating them. The chain's CDR3 is CASSLDRSYGYTF. Written as DNA, the CDR3 is TGTGCCAGCAGCTTGGACCGGTCCTATGGCTACACCTTC.

The rearrangement joins TRBV7-2 to TRBJ2-5; D perhaps matches TRBD1 (6 bases). The CDR3 is made up of 11 amino acids. V was trimmed by 5 bases and J by 5 bases, leaving 6 bases between them. From germline, CDR1 is SGHTA and CDR2 FQGNSA. DNA for the CDR3: TGTGCCAGCAGCCAGGGGGAGACCCAGTACTTC. Protein sequence: CASSQGETQYF.

This chain's CDR3 is CAWRQTGAINQPQHF. The CDR3 DNA follows: TGTGCCTGGAGGCAGACGGGAGCCATAAATCAGCCCCAGCATTTT. This chain links TRBV30 with TRBJ1-5; D is undetermined. There are 15 residues in the CDR3. Trimming took off 3 bases at V and 4 bases at J, with 16 bases between the two ends. CDR1 GTSNPN and CDR2 SVGIG come from the germline V gene (reference sequence).

The chain uses TRBV29-1 and TRBJ2-6; 8 bases line up with TRBD1. The trim removed 6 bases at V and 0 bases at J, leaving 7 bases unmatched. The CDR3 runs 16 residues. The germline CDR1 and CDR2 sequences are SQVTM and ANQGSEA. The CDR3 here is CSVAGGGNSGANVLTF. CDR3 sequence (DNA): TGCAGCGTGGCAGGGGGCGGAAACTCTGGGGCCAACGTCCTGACTTTC.

This clone was found once. The gene calls are TRBV19 and TRBJ1-4, with 7 bases that match TRBD1. In germline, CDR1 is LNHDA, CDR2 SQIVND (reference sequence). The length of the CDR3 is 14 residues. V shed 9 bases and J 3 bases; nucleotides not matched to a gene: 7. DNA for the CDR3: TGTGCCAGCCGGGGGACAGTAGCTAATGAAAAACTGTTTTTT. Translation gives CASRGTVANEKLFF.

The V call is TRBV18, the J call TRBJ1-6; possible D gene TRBD1, 5 bases. V was trimmed by 2 bases and J by 5 bases, leaving 13 bases between them. The CDR3 is made up of 16 amino acids. CDR1 and CDR2 from the germline V gene are KGHSH and LQKENI. CDR3 in amino acids: CASSPSGTVDNSPLHF. CDR3 coding DNA: TGTGCCAGCTCACCAAGCGGGACGGTTGATAATTCACCCCTCCACTTT.

The genes are TRBV28 and TRBJ1-4; D is unclear. CDR1 and CDR2 from the germline V gene are MDHEN and SYDVKM. Trimming took off 2 bases at V and 8 bases at J, with 12 bases between the two ends. This CDR3 has 14 residues. CDR3 protein: CASSLGARTEKLFF. The CDR3, as DNA: TGTGCCAGCAGTTTAGGAGCCAGGACCGAAAAACTGTTTTTT.

The CDR3 DNA sequence: TGTGCCAGTAAAGGGGGCCGGGGAAGAAATCAGCCCCAGCATTTT. This encodes CASKGGRGRNQPQHF. This chain joins TRBV2 and TRBJ1-5, with 7 bases aligning to TRBD1. The V and J ends lost 9 bases and 4 bases, in that order; junction bases with no gene match: 12. Germline assignment: CDR1 SNHLY and CDR2 FYNNEI. This CDR3 is 15 amino acids long.

V and J are TRBV29-1 and TRBJ1-1; maybe TRBD1 (6 bases). Between the trimmed V and J ends, which lost 6 bases and 6 bases, there was a span of 14 bases. CDR3 size: 12 residues. Germline lookup yields CDR1 SQVTM and CDR2 ANQGSEA. DNA for the CDR3: TGCAGCGTGTGGGCGGGGGGGCCTGAAGCTTTCTTT. It encodes CSVWAGGPEAFF.

The rearrangement uses TRBV19 and TRBJ1-5; no clear D. The CDR3 is made up of 12 amino acids. Trimming removed 5 bases at V and 15 bases at J, with 17 bases between. Germline V gene lookup returns CDR1 LNHDA and CDR2 SQIVND (reference sequence). CDR3 amino acids: CASSWSPHELHF. CDR3 DNA sequence: TGTGCCAGTAGTTGGAGCCCCCATGAACTGCATTTT.

This rearrangement joins TRBV5-6 to TRBJ1-3; D is unresolved. The germline CDR1 and CDR2 sequences are SGHDT and YYEEEE. Trimming removed 2 bases at V and 0 bases at J, with 6 bases between. CDR3 length equals 14 residues. The CDR3 region has the DNA TGTGCCAGCAGCTTTGGCAGCTCTGGAAACACCATATATTTT. It translates to CASSFGSSGNTIYF. The complete variable domain, with remaining parts taken from reference TRBV5-6 and TRBJ1-3, reads DAGVTQSPTHLIKTRGQQVTLRCSPKSGHDTVSWYQQALGQGPQFIFQYYEEEERQRGNFPDRFSGHQFPNYSSELNVNALLLGDSALYLCASSFGSSGNTIYFGEGSWLTVV.

V gene TRBV2 combines with J gene TRBJ2-7, with D possibly being TRBD2 (5 bases). The V and J ends lost 4 bases and 5 bases respectively, with 15 bases between them. From germline, CDR1 is SNHLY and CDR2 FYNNEI. This CDR3 region has 14 residues. DNA of the CDR3: TGTGCCAGCAGTGGAAGGCTAGCAGCAGACGAGCAGTACTTC. Protein: CASSGRLAADEQYF.

This chain connects TRBV14 to TRBJ2-2; unclear D gene. CDR3 length: 15 residues. V was trimmed by 4 bases and J by 0 bases, leaving 9 bases between them. The germline V gene encodes CDR1 SGHDN and CDR2 FVKESK. For the CDR3, the DNA is TGTGCCAGCAGCCGAGCAGCTCCGAACACCGGGGAGCTGTTTTTT. Protein sequence: CASSRAAPNTGELFF.

The rearrangement links TRBV9 to TRBJ1-4; D is perhaps TRBD1 (6 bases). The CDR3 has 13 residues. V shed 3 bases and J shed 8 bases, with 11 bases lying between them. CDR1 and CDR2 (germline): SGDLS, YYNGEE. CDR3 amino acids: CASSGQVGEKLFF. The CDR3 bases are TGTGCCAGCAGCGGACAGGTTGGCGAAAAACTGTTTTTT.

This chain links TRBV7-9 with TRBJ2-1; D is unresolved. The germline V and J ends were trimmed by 3 bases and 8 bases, with 14 bases remaining between them. Per germline, CDR1 SEHNR and CDR2 FQNEAQ (reference sequence). The CDR3 runs 14 residues. CDR3 amino acids: CASSFFDTEDEQFF. For the CDR3, the DNA is TGTGCCAGCAGCTTCTTTGACACCGAGGATGAGCAGTTCTTC.

The J gene is TRBJ1-2, the V gene TRBV7-9; D uncertain. Germline V gene sequence: CDR1 SEHNR, CDR2 FQNEAQ (reference sequence). The CDR3 loop spans 17 amino acids. V was pared by 0 bases and J by 0 bases, with 14 bases between. Here the CDR3 reads CASSLAHPTLPNYGYTF. As DNA, the CDR3 is TGTGCCAGCAGCTTAGCGCACCCGACCCTGCCTAACTATGGCTACACCTTC.